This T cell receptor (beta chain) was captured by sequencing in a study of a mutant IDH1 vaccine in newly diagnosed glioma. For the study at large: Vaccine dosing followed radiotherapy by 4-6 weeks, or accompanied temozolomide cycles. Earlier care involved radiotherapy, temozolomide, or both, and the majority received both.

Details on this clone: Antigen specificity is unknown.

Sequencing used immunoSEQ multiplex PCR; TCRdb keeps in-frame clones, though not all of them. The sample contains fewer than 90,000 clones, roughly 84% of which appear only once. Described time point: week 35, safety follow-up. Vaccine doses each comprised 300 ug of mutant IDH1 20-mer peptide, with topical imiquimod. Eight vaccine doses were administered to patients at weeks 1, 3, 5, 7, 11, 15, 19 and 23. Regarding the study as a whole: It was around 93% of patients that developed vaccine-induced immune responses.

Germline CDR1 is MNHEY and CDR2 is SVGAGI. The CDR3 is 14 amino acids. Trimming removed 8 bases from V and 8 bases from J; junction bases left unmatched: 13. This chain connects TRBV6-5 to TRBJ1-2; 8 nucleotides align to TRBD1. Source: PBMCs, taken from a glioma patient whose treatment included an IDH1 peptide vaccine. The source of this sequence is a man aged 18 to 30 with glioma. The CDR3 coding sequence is TGTGCCAGCTCATATTCAGGGGGCTCGGGGGGCTACACCTTC. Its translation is CASSYSGGSGGYTF.